The present T cell receptor (beta chain) was sequenced within a study of shared clonotypes between healthy human individuals. Study-level background: Per-donor plates numbered three CD4 naive, three CD4 memory, two CD8 naive and one CD8 memory.

TCRdb's table, derived via immunoSEQ multiplex PCR, lists solely in-frame clones and lacks some. The sample shows over 2 million clones, 85% to 95% of them seen only once. In regard to this clone: Other DNA sequences in the same sample also yield this CDR3.

The investigators split CD4+ cells into a CD45RA+ naive subset and a CD45RA-negative memory subset. CDR3 length equals 11 residues. V was shortened by 7 bases and J by 1 base, with 6 bases between the two germline ends. Germline V gives CDR1 DFQATT, CDR2 SNEGSKA (reference sequence). The rearrangement joins TRBV20-1 to TRBJ2-3; D is possibly TRBD2 (5 bases). This receptor was taken from a young man in good health. Sequencing was done on a sample of naive CD4+ T cells sorted from blood. The subset here: CD45RA+ positively selected. The CDR3 loop is CSGTGTDTQYF. In DNA form, the CDR3 reads TGCAGTGGGACTGGCACAGATACGCAGTATTTT.